The 17 T cell receptor delta chains presented below share a single source sample, sequenced in a study of γδ T cells in repeated Plasmodium falciparum infection. TCRdb fed the multiplex PCR reads to CATT. This sample has roughly 90,000 delta-chain clones; approximately 1.4% occur once, and the top ten carry more than 7.5%. Flow sorting of PBMC yielded separate Vgamma9/Vdelta2+ and Vdelta2-negative gammadelta T cell populations for bulk repertoire analysis. The sequenced sample was gamma-delta T cells from blood. These receptors were collected from a pool of human donors (malaria-infected and uninfected, not separated).

This clone came up a few times. Since a far larger clone is one base different, this is likely a read error. This sample also contains other DNA sequences that code for the same CDR3. This sequence joins TRDV1 and TRDJ2; D perhaps matches TRDD3 (7 bases). TCRdb offers no J gene call, so here the DNA was matched to germline to obtain one. CDR3 length: 19 residues. CDR1 is TSWWSYY, CDR2 QGS, per germline. CDR3 in amino acids: CALGELLTSWGGLTAQLFF. The CDR3 region has the DNA TGTGCTCTTGGGGAACTATTAACTTCCTGGGGGGGATTGACGGCACAACTCTTCTTT.

Details on this clone: A far larger clone is one base from this, pointing to a likely read error. Other DNA sequences in the sample encode the same CDR3. The chain carries TRDV1 and TRDJ1; TRDD3 matches 9 bases. TCRdb leaves out the J gene; it was filled in here by matching the DNA to germline. The CDR3 covers 23 residues. The germline CDR1 and CDR2 sequences are TSWWSYY and QGS. The CDR3: CALGETVLPSAMGIRANTDKLIF. Here the CDR3 DNA reads TGTGCTCTTGGGGAGACTGTCCTGCCTTCCGCGATGGGGATACGCGCTAACACCGACAAACTCATCTTT.

In this sample, this clone turned up a few times. The protein TCRdb gives is from a much larger clone and does not agree with this DNA's translation at residue 8, likely a read error; the protein shown here comes from the DNA. The rearrangement joins TRDV2 to TRDJ2; weak D call: TRDD3 (5 bases). TCRdb supplies no J gene; here it was assigned by aligning the nucleotide sequence to germline. The CDR3 spans 16 residues. Trimming took off 2 bases at V and 4 bases at J, with 16 bases between the two ends. Germline assignment: CDR1 GEAIGNYY and CDR2 EKD. The CDR3 DNA reads as TGTGCCTGTGACATAATTGGGGAGGGAGAGACAGCACAACTCTTCTTT. This gives the protein CACDIIGEGETAQLFF.

Of note for this clone: The protein TCRdb lists belongs to a much larger clone and differs from this DNA's translation at residue 14, which points to a read error; the protein shown is made from the DNA. The chain carries TRDV2 and TRDJ1; a weak D match, TRDD3 (6 bases). Germline values: CDR1 GEAIGNYY, CDR2 EKD. The CDR3 consists of 16 residues. CDR3 in amino acids: CACGTGLHPGTDKPIF. The CDR3 DNA is TGTGCCTGTGGAACTGGGCTCCACCCGGGCACCGATAAACCCATCTTT.

This clone turned up a few times. The mismatch at residue 5 between this DNA's translation and the TCRdb protein of a much larger clone likely reflects a read error; the protein shown is translated from the DNA. The chain recombines TRDV1 with TRDJ1; no clear D. Assignment of the J gene here rests on matching the DNA to germline, because TCRdb gives none. V lost 4 bases and J 7 bases, leaving 28 bases between the germline ends. Germline values: CDR1 TSWWSYY, CDR2 QGS. The CDR3 extends over 18 amino acids. CDR3: CALGGLFPIPGESGKLIF. CDR3 DNA: TGTGCTCTTGGGGGACTTTTCCCCATTCCGGGCGAATCTGGTAAACTCATCTTT.

The table lists this clone with a few counts. TCRdb attributes to this sequence the protein of a much larger clone, which differs from the DNA translation at residue 29; a read error is likely, and the protein displayed is translated from the DNA. Here the V gene is TRDV1, but the J gene went uncalled; the D call TRDD3 from the table was never checked on the DNA. Germline V lookup: CDR1 TSWWSYY, CDR2 QGS. The CDR3 spans 30 residues. As DNA, the CDR3 is TGTGCTCTTGGGGAACCTTCGAGCGGTGCTATGTACTGGGGGATACCCCCTCGGTCGTTTCTTAGTGAGTACACCGATAAACTCACCTTT. It yields the protein CALGEPSSGAMYWGIPPRSFLSEYTDKLTF.

This clone was seen ten or more times. It differs at one base from a far larger clone, so likely a read error. The sample has other DNA sequences that encode this CDR3 too. The V gene is TRDV2, the J gene TRDJ3; 12 positions match TRDD3. Because TCRdb records no J gene, it was assigned here through a match of the DNA to germline. The CDR3 runs to 19 residues. The V gene's germline CDR1 is GEAIGNYY and CDR2 EKD. The CDR3: CACDTVLGDTSWDTRQMFF. In DNA, the CDR3 is TGTGCCTGCGACACCGTACTGGGGGATACCTCCTGGGACACCCGACAGATGTTTTTC.

In regard to this clone: It may be a read error: a sequence one base away is much more abundant. CDR3 sequence: CACDTVGLVGDQYTDKLIF. In DNA form, the CDR3 reads TGTGCCTGTGACACCGTCGGGTTGGTGGGGGACCAATACACCGATAAACTCATCTTT. The chain joins TRDV2 to TRDJ1; 7 bases agree with TRDD3. The J gene, not given by TCRdb, was assigned here from a germline match of the nucleotide sequence. The CDR3 loop spans 19 amino acids. From germline, CDR1 is GEAIGNYY and CDR2 EKD. V trimming: 0 bases; J trimming: 0 bases; junction bases outside the gene matches: 15.

About this clone itself: The protein that TCRdb holds for this DNA derives from a much larger clone and differs from the translated DNA at residue 11, which likely indicates a read error; the protein shown here is translated from the DNA. V gene TRDV2 combines with J gene TRDJ1; no clear D. The J gene, left out of TCRdb, was set here by checking the DNA against germline. In germline, CDR1 is GEAIGNYY, CDR2 EKD. The CDR3 is 14 residues long. The DNA for the CDR3 is TGTGCCTGTGACACCCTTTCACCGCGCGATAGACTCATCTTT. Translation: CACDTLSPRDRLIF.

This clone was seen many times. This likely came from a read error, as a far larger clone is one base away. The J gene is TRDJ1, the V gene TRDV2; 7 bases line up with TRDD3. CDR1 and CDR2 from the germline V gene are GEAIGNYY and EKD. CDR3 size: 16 residues. J was trimmed by 3 bases and V by 3 bases; bases with no gene match: 12. CDR3 coding DNA: TGTGCCTGTGACGAGGGTACTGGGGTCGACGCCGATAAACTCATCTTT. Translating gives CACDEGTGVDADKLIF.

Remarks on this clone: This DNA's translation differs at residue 8 from TCRdb's protein, which comes from a much larger clone; a read error is likely, and the protein shown is translated from the DNA. The V and J genes are TRDV1 and TRDJ1, with 11 nucleotides matching TRDD3. TCRdb lists no J gene, so it was determined here by aligning the DNA to germline. The CDR3 spans 22 residues. The V and J ends lost 2 bases and 0 bases, in that order; junction bases with no gene match: 20. Germline V gene sequence: CDR1 TSWWSYY, CDR2 QGS. The CDR3 coding sequence is TGTGCTCTTGGGGAATTCCGCGTAGTTACTATGGGGGATACGGGGTACACCGATAAACTCATCTTT. Its protein product is CALGEFRVVTMGDTGYTDKLIF.

Points on this clone: A far larger clone is one base from this, pointing to a likely read error. The same CDR3 also results from other DNA sequences found in this sample. The chain carries TRDV2 and TRDJ1; 12 positions agree with TRDD3. Germline-derived CDR1 and CDR2 are GEAIGNYY and EKD. The CDR3 covers 19 residues. CDR3 region: CACDPLTGGYSEYTDKLIF. The CDR3, as DNA: TGCGCCTGTGATCCCCTTACTGGGGGATACTCAGAGTACACCGATAAACTCATCTTT.

This clone was found many times. TCRdb's protein for this DNA is that of a much larger clone and differs from the translation at residue 16, likely a read error; the protein shown is the DNA translation. The chain carries TRDV1 and TRDJ1; D tentatively fits TRDD2 or TRDD3 (7 bases each). Germline values: CDR1 TSWWSYY, CDR2 QGS. The CDR3 loop spans 20 amino acids. The CDR3 DNA reads as TGTGCTCTTGGGGGGTCCTTTTTCCTACTCATGGGGATAGTAACCGGTAAACTCATCTTT. Protein product: CALGGSFFLLMGIVTGKLIF.

This clone was recorded a few times. A far larger clone is a single base away, which makes a read error likely. Within the sample, other DNA sequences also encode this same CDR3. The V and J genes are TRDV1 and TRDJ1; 10 positions agree with TRDD3. This CDR3 comprises 18 residues. CDR1 is TSWWSYY, CDR2 QGS, per germline. As DNA, the CDR3 is TGTGCCCTTGGGGAACTTCCCTGGGGGATAAATAGGATCGATAAACTCATCTTT. This encodes CALGELPWGINRIDKLIF.

A note on this clone: A far larger clone differs by one base, so this is likely a read error. The sample has other DNA sequences that encode this CDR3 too. The chain links TRDV1 to TRDJ1; 10 nucleotides align to TRDD3. No J gene was available from TCRdb, and it was assigned here by a germline match of the DNA. The germline CDR1 and CDR2 sequences are TSWWSYY and QGS. This CDR3 is 25 amino acids long. With 1 base clipped from V and 3 bases from J, the junction kept 32 bases outside the gene matches. The CDR3 loop is CALGEPSWRAPADRVLGDTSDKLIF. The CDR3 DNA reads TGTGCTCTTGGGGAACCCTCTTGGCGAGCCCCCGCGGACAGAGTTTTGGGGGATACATCCGATAAACTCATCTTT.

For this clone: The amino acid sequence in TCRdb belongs to a much larger clone and departs from this DNA's translation at residue 9, likely a sequencing read error; the sequence shown is translated from the DNA. This chain links TRDV1 with TRDJ1, with 7 bases lining up with TRDD3. J lost 0 bases, V lost 0 bases, and 22 bases had no gene match. In germline, CDR1 is TSWWSYY, CDR2 QGS. The CDR3 totals 22 residues. Here the CDR3 DNA reads TGTGCTCTTGGGGAACTATTTTCCCACGAGCCCTGGGGGCGTAGGTACACCGATAAACTCATCTTT. Protein product: CALGELFSHEPWGRRYTDKLIF.

Of note for this clone: The protein recorded in TCRdb matches a much larger clone and deviates from this DNA's translation at residue 8, suggesting a read error; the protein here is obtained by translating the DNA. This chain links TRDV2 with TRDJ1; TRDD3 aligns across 8 bases. Germline V gives CDR1 GEAIGNYY, CDR2 EKD. With 0 bases clipped from V and 7 bases from J, the junction kept 27 bases outside the gene matches. The CDR3 loop spans 21 amino acids. For the CDR3, the DNA is TGTGCCTGTGACACCGTTAGCATGCCGTCCCGGTCGGGGGATAGACAGGGTAAACTCATCTTT. Translated: CACDTVSMPSRSGDRQGKLIF.